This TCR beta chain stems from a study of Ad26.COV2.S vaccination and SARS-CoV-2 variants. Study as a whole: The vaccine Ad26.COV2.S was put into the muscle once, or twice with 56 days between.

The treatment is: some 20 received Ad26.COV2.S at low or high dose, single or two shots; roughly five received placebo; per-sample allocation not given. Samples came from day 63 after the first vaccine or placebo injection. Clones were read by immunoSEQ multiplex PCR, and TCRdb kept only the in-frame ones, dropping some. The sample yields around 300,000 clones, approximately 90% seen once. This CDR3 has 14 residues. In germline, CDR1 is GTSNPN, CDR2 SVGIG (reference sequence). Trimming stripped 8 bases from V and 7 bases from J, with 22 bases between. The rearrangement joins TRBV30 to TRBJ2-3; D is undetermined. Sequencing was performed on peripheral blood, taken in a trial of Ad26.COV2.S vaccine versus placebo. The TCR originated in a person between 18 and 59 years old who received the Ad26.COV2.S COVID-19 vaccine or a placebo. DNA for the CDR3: TGTGCCCGTTCCGTGGGGTCAGGCCACCATACGCAGTATTTT. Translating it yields CARSVGSGHHTQYF.